This T cell receptor (beta chain) derives from a study of PD-L1 blockade in urothelial cancer. Study overall: Males with bladder-origin urothelial cancer constituted most of the roughly 29 patients. Blood was subjected to analysis at 3 weeks (second dose) and 6 weeks following treatment start.

As for time point: pretreatment peripheral blood. Assay: immunoSEQ multiplex PCR; the TCRdb copy retains only in-frame clones and omits some. The sample shows 70,000 to 90,000 clones, approximately 87% of them seen only once. This specimen consisted of PBMCs, obtained around atezolizumab (anti-PD-L1) treatment. The receptor's source is a man in his sixties with urothelial cancer.

This CDR3 reads CARRRGDRKLGEQFF. The DNA for the CDR3 is TGTGCCAGAAGGCGGGGGGACCGGAAGTTGGGTGAGCAGTTCTTC. The chain joins TRBV5-3 to TRBJ2-1; 8 bases map to TRBD2. TRBV5-3 is an ORF for which the function is uncertain. This CDR3 contains 15 residues. Germline trimming cut 5 bases from V and 9 bases from J; bases unmatched to any gene: 13.